This T cell receptor beta chain was captured in a study of identical twins. In germline, CDR1 is SNHLY, CDR2 FYNNEI. The CDR3 runs to 14 residues. Trimming cost V 6 bases and J 2 bases, with 13 bases left between them. Overall study results and limits: In beta out-of-frame sequences, the excess sharing between twins was weaker. A lower insertion count was a feature of abundant cord blood beta clonotypes, with no such feature in memory repertoires. A cross-sectional statistical analysis, not follow-up of the same donors, supported the conclusions.

Healthy Caucasian donors formed the entire cohort. MiXCR was run by TCRdb on the 5' RACE reads, yielding one entry per CDR3 protein. The table has 1.5 million to 2 million distinct CDR3 sequences, more than 30% seen once. A word on this clonotype: The antigen remains unidentified.

The chain links TRBV2 to TRBJ2-5; possibly TRBD2 for D (5 bases). The sequence was obtained from a newborn girl in good health. Sequenced sample: cord blood. The CDR3 spells CASRDSWPQETQYF. The CDR3 bases are TGTGCCAGCAGGGACTCCTGGCCACAAGAGACCCAGTACTTC.